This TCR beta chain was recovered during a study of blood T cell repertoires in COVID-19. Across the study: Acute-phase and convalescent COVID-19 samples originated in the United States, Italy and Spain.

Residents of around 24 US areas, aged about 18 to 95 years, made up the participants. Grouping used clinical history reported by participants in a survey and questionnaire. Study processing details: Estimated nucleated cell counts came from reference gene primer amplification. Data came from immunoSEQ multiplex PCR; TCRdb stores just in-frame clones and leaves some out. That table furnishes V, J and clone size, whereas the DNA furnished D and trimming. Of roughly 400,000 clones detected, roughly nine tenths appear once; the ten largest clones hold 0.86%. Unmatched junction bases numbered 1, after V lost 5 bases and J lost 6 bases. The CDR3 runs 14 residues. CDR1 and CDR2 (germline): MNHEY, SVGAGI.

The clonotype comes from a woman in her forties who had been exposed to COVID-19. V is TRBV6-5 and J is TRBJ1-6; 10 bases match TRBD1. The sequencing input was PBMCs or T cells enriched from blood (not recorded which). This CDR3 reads CASSRDRGNSPLHF. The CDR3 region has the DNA TGTGCCAGCAGTAGGGACAGGGGTAATTCACCCCTCCACTTT.